The TCR beta chain under discussion was sequenced for a study of neurological immune-mediated disorders. Germline V gives CDR1 DFQATT, CDR2 SNEGSKA (reference sequence). Trimming cost V 3 bases and J 0 bases, with 8 bases left between them. This CDR3 comprises 13 residues. As for time point: longitudinal time-point 1 (baseline). Many counts were recorded for this clonotype. The authors produced cDNA by 5'RACE using 10-nucleotide random UMIs. Every sequencing run generated in excess of 180 million TCR-beta sequences. These sequences covered 15-18 subjects. A single record per CDR3 protein comes from TCRdb applying MiXCR to the 5' RACE reads. This table has 55,000 to 75,000 distinct CDR3 sequences, roughly an eighth appearing once.

The chain carries TRBV20-1 and TRBJ1-1; the D gene is possibly TRBD1 (5 bases). The sequence was obtained from a female donor with HTLV-1-associated myelopathy (HAM/TSP). The sequenced material came from PBMCs. CDR3: CSARGRLNTEAFF. CDR3 bases: TGCAGTGCTAGGGGGCGGTTGAACACTGAAGCTTTCTTT.